These 6 T cell receptor beta chains were sequenced from one sample in a study of cytomegalovirus exposure and HLA in healthy donors. PCR involved 60 Vbeta and 13 Jbeta primers. Libraries were prepared by immunoSEQ multiplex PCR; TCRdb keeps only in-frame clonotypes and omits some of them. The sample holds about 92,000 clones, about two thirds seen once. The sequencing input was PBMCs. Source of these receptors: a middle-aged man in good health and CMV-seronegative.

The chain employs TRBV2 and TRBJ2-4; D gene ambiguous. The germline V gene has CDR1 SNHLY and CDR2 FYNNEI. V lost 3 bases and J lost 4, with 16 bases in between. The CDR3 length is 16 residues. The CDR3 loop is CASSDIGRPEKNIQYF. In DNA, the CDR3 is TGTGCCAGCAGTGATATTGGTAGGCCGGAGAAAAACATTCAGTACTTC.

The rearrangement joins TRBV5-1 to TRBJ2-2, with D possibly being TRBD1 (5 bases). Looked up from germline, CDR1 is SGHRS and CDR2 is YFSETQ. Trimming shortened V by 0 bases and J by 4 bases, and 19 bases separated the two germline ends. The CDR3 runs 18 residues. The CDR3 protein is CASSLARASTRATGELFF. The CDR3 DNA reads TGCGCCAGCAGCTTGGCCAGGGCCTCGACACGTGCCACCGGGGAGCTGTTTTTT.

This clone appeared once. This sequence joins TRBV29-1 and TRBJ2-1; possibly TRBD1 for D (5 bases). V lost 6 bases, J lost 0 bases, and 21 bases lay in between. The CDR3 sequence is 17 residues long. CDR1 is SQVTM, CDR2 ANQGSEA, per germline. In nucleotides, the CDR3 is TGCAGCGTCGTAGGGAACCATCAGGGCGTCTCCTACAATGAGCAGTTCTTC. Its protein is CSVVGNHQGVSYNEQFF.

The rearrangement links TRBV4-2 to TRBJ2-7; no reliable D call. Trimming shortened V by 0 bases and J by 1 base, and 7 bases separated the two germline ends. Germline V lookup: CDR1 LGHNA, CDR2 YNFKEQ. The CDR3 length is 14 residues. The CDR3 sequence: CASSQDLPSYEQYF. CDR3 nucleotide sequence: TGTGCCAGCAGCCAAGATCTACCATCCTACGAGCAGTACTTC.

The chain is built from TRBV2 and TRBJ2-7; TRBD1 might be the D (6 bases). From germline, CDR1 is SNHLY and CDR2 FYNNEI. The ends were cut back, 6 bases at V and 2 bases at J, with 17 bases in the middle. The length of the CDR3 is 15 residues. Here the CDR3 DNA reads TGTGCCAGCAGGTTTTCACAGGGACATGCCTACGAGCAGTACTTC. It codes for CASRFSQGHAYEQYF.

The chain recombines TRBV9 with TRBJ2-1; no firm D call. Per germline, CDR1 SGDLS and CDR2 YYNGEE. V gave up 0 bases and J gave up 3 bases, with 7 bases separating them. The CDR3 is 14 amino acids. CDR3 DNA: TGTGCCAGCAGCGTAGATGGCCACTACAATGAGCAGTTCTTC. The encoded protein is CASSVDGHYNEQFF.